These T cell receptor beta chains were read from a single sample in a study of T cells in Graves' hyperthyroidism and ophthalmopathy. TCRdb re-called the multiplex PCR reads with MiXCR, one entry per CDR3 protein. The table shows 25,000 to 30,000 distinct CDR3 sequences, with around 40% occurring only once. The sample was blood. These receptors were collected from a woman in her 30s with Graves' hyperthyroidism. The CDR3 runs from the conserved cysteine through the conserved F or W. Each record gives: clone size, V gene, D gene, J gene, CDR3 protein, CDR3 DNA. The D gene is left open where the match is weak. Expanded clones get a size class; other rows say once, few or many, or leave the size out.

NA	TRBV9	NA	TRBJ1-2	CARERGLAGECGYTF	TGTGCCAGAGAGAGGGGACTAGCGGGAGAGTGCGGCTACACCTTC
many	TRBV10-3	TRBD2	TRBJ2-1	CAISEGIETSGRASSYNEQFF	TGTGCCATCAGTGAGGGGATTGAAACTAGCGGGAGGGCCAGCTCCTACAATGAGCAGTTCTTC
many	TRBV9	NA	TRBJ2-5	CASSRGETQYF	TGTGCCAGCAGCCGGGGGGAGACCCAGTACTTC
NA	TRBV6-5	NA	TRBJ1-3	CASSSTPVKGTIYF	TGTGCCAGCAGTTCCACACCCGTTAAGGGCACCATATATTTT
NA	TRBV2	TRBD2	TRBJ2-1	CATTLAGAGEQFF	TGTGCCACCACCTTAGCGGGAGCTGGAGAGCAGTTCTTC
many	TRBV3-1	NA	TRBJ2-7	CASSQGGYEQYF	TGTGCCAGCAGCCAAGGCGGGTACGAGCAGTACTTC
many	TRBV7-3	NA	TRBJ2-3	CASSFQKAFTQYF	TGTGCCAGCAGCTTTCAAAAGGCTTTTACGCAGTATTTT
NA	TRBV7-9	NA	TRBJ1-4	CGGSFDVGQEKLFF	TGTGGCGGCAGCTTTGATGTCGGACAGGAAAAACTGTTTTTT
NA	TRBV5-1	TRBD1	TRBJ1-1	CASSWTGSVTEAFF	TGCGCCAGCAGTTGGACAGGGTCGGTTACTGAAGCTTTCTTT
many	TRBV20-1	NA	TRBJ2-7	CSARMGGSAPSEQYF	TGCAGTGCTAGAATGGGGGGCAGTGCTCCGAGCGAGCAGTACTTC
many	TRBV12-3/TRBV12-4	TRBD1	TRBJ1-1	CASSLGQGAAFF	TGTGCCAGCAGTTTAGGACAGGGGGCGGCTTTCTTT
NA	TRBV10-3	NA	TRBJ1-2	CAGQRPTGGYTF	TGTGCCGGACAACGTCCCACGGGGGGCTACACCTTC
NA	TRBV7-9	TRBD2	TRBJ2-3	CASSFSGRGGTQYF	TGTGCCAGCAGCTTTAGCGGGAGGGGGGGTACGCAGTATTTT
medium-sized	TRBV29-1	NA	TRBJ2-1	CSARTWGNEQFF	TGCAGCGCTCGAACATGGGGCAATGAGCAGTTCTTC
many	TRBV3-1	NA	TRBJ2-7	CASSQEGFYEQYF	TGTGCCAGCAGCCAAGAAGGGTTCTACGAGCAGTACTTC
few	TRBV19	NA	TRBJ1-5	CASRRRGSGNQPQHF	TGTGCCAGTAGAAGGCGGGGTTCGGGCAATCAGCCCCAGCATTTT
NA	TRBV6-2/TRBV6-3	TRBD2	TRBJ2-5	CASSSYAGGETQYF	TGTGCCAGCAGTTCATATGCGGGAGGGGAGACCCAGTACTTC
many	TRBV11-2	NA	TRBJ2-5	CASSLQETQYF	TGTGCCAGCAGCCTGCAAGAGACCCAGTACTTC